This is a list of T cell receptor beta chains from one sample in a study of human T cells and chemical hapten exposure. TCRdb analysed the RACE reads with MiXCR anew, one entry per CDR3 protein. The sample has about 380,000 distinct CDR3 sequences; roughly 5% are singletons. This specimen was whole blood, taken in connection with sensitization to the hapten diphenylcyclopropenone (DPC). The receptor source for this set is a woman aged 50 to 60 with alopecia areata. Some clones in this sample may be carry-over from other donors' samples. Both conserved end residues are part of each CDR3. Each record gives: clone size, J gene, V gene, D gene, CDR3 DNA, CDR3 protein. D genes are given only for firm matches. A clone size is listed for some rows: how often the clone was seen (once, few, many), or a class if it is expanded.

clone_size: many
j_call: TRBJ2-2
v_call: TRBV5-1
d_call: TRBD1
cdr3_nt: TGCGCCAGCAGCTTACAGGGGCTGAACACCGGGGAGCTGTTTTTT
cdr3_aa: CASSLQGLNTGELFF

clone_size: many
j_call: TRBJ2-1
v_call: TRBV7-6
d_call: TRBD2
cdr3_nt: TGTGCCAGCAGGGGACTAGCTCGCAATGAGCAGTTCTTC
cdr3_aa: CASRGLARNEQFF

clone_size: few
j_call: TRBJ2-7
v_call: TRBV20-1
d_call: TRBD2
cdr3_nt: TGCAGTGCTAGAGATACGGGAGGCGAGCAGTACTTC
cdr3_aa: CSARDTGGEQYF

clone_size: many
j_call: TRBJ2-2
v_call: TRBV27
d_call: .
cdr3_nt: TGTGCCAGCAAGGGGCCAGAGTACACCGGGGAGCTGTTTTTT
cdr3_aa: CASKGPEYTGELFF

clone_size: many
j_call: TRBJ1-6
v_call: TRBV7-9
d_call: .
cdr3_nt: TGTGCCAGCAGCTTAGGCGGGGACTATAATTCACCCCTCCACTTT
cdr3_aa: CASSLGGDYNSPLHF

clone_size: many
j_call: TRBJ2-5
v_call: TRBV4-3
d_call: .
cdr3_nt: TGCGCCAGCAGCCACCTCGGAGGAGGAGAGACCCAGTACTTC
cdr3_aa: CASSHLGGGETQYF

clone_size: many
j_call: TRBJ2-7
v_call: TRBV29-1
d_call: TRBD1
cdr3_nt: TGCAGCGTCGCGACAGGGAACGAGCAGTACTTC
cdr3_aa: CSVATGNEQYF

clone_size: many
j_call: TRBJ2-1
v_call: TRBV6-2/TRBV6-3
d_call: TRBD1
cdr3_nt: TGTGCCAGCAGTTATGCAGGGGGCTCCTACAATGAGCAGTTCTTC
cdr3_aa: CASSYAGGSYNEQFF

clone_size: many
j_call: TRBJ2-1
v_call: TRBV11-3
d_call: .
cdr3_nt: TGTGCCAGCAGCTTAGACCCCCGAGCCAATGAGCAGTTCTTC
cdr3_aa: CASSLDPRANEQFF

clone_size: .
j_call: TRBJ1-1
v_call: TRBV2
d_call: .
cdr3_nt: TGTGCCAACGCAAGGCAGACTAACACTGAAGCTTTCTTT
cdr3_aa: CANARQTNTEAFF

clone_size: many
j_call: TRBJ2-6
v_call: TRBV19
d_call: .
cdr3_nt: TGTGCCGTCAGGGCTGGGGCCAACGTCCTGACTTTC
cdr3_aa: CAVRAGANVLTF

clone_size: .
j_call: TRBJ1-1
v_call: TRBV7-2
d_call: .
cdr3_nt: TGTGCCAGCAGCTTAAAGAGGGGGTCAGTCGAAGCTTTCTTT
cdr3_aa: CASSLKRGSVEAFF